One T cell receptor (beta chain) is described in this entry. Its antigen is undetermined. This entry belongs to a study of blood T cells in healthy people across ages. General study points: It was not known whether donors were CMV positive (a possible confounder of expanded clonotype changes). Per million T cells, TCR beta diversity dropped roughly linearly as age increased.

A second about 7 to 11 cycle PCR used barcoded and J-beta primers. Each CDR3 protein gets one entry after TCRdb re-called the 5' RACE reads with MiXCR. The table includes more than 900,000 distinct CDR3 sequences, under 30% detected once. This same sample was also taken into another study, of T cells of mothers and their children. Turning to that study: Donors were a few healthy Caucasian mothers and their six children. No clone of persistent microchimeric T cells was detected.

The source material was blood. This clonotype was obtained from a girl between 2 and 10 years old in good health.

The CDR3 reads CASGVDGSSGANVLTF. As DNA, the CDR3 is TGTGCCAGCGGAGTAGACGGCTCCTCTGGGGCCAACGTCCTGACTTTC. This chain connects TRBV27 to TRBJ2-6; D call uncertain. CDR1 and CDR2 (germline): MNHEY, SMNVEV (reference sequence). Trimming cost V 8 bases and J 0 bases, with 14 bases left between them. The CDR3 contains 16 residues.